The source of this T cell receptor (beta chain) is a study of shared clonotypes between healthy human individuals. At the level of the study: CD4 naive and CD4 memory each took three plates per donor, while CD8 naive took two and CD8 memory one.

Study observations and caveats: Generally, naive subsets came out with larger estimated richness than memory subsets. A few donors held approximately 5% of naive CD4 clonotypes in common.

A word on this clone: Its antigen is unidentified. The conserved closing phenylalanine or tryptophan is absent in this CDR3, likely reflecting a read error. No DNA is shown, since the ends of the CDR3 on it are uncertain; the CDR3 is the one TCRdb lists.

The data were produced by immunoSEQ multiplex PCR, yet TCRdb's version contains in-frame clones alone and is incomplete. Of more than 2,000,000 clones listed, 80% to 95% were seen once; the top ten hold 0.39%. The CDR3 is 11 amino acids in total, end residues counted. The germline gives CDR1 GTSNPN, CDR2 SVGIG (reference sequence). Donation came from healthy HIV-negative adults that had no recent acute infections or vaccinations. Sequencing was performed on naive CD4+ T cells from PBMCs. Subset given: CD45RA+ positively selected. The chain couples TRBV30 to TRBJ2-7; no DNA check was done on the table's D call, TRBD1. The sequence was obtained from a man in his late teens or twenties in good health. Some clones in this sample may be carry-over from other donors' samples. Here the CDR3 reads CAWSVPGQGEL.